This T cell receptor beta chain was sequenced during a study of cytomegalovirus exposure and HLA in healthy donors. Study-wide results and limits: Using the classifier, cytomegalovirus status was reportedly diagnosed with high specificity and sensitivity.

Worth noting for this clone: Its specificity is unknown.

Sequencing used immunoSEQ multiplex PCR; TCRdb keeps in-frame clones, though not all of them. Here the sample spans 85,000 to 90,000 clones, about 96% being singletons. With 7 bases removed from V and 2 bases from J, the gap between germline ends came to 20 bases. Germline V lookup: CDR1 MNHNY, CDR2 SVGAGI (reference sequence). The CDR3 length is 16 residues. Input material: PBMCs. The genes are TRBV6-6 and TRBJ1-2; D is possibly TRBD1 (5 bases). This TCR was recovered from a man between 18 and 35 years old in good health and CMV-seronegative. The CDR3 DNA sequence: TGTGCCAGCACCTACATAGGGATCAGGGAAAACTATGGCTACACCTTC. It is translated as CASTYIGIRENYGYTF.